One and the same sample provided the 7 T cell receptor beta chains below, sequenced in a study of shared clonotypes between healthy human individuals (dated by TCRdb to the early 2020s). The library was prepared using the immunoSEQ multiplex PCR assay. The table was pulled from immuneACCESS by TCRdb, which kept in-frame rearrangements only. Such tables lose some clones; where checked, under half of the loss comes from unresolved V genes, and the rest has no known cause. The sample table shows 650,000 to 750,000 clones, and approximately 79% are seen once. 1.8% of the sample belongs to the ten largest clones. Sample: memory CD4+ T cells sorted from blood. The intended sense of this specimen's cell subset or site label: CD45RA-negative fraction. The receptors here all came from a young woman in good health.

The chain recombines TRBV5-4 with TRBJ1-6; 8 bases are a match to TRBD1. This CDR3 region has 16 residues. J was trimmed by 9 bases and V by 2 bases; bases with no gene match: 10. Germline values: CDR1 SGHNT, CDR2 YYREEE (reference sequence). The CDR3 DNA sequence: TGTGCCAGCAGCTTAAGAGGACAGGGCGGAGGTTCACCCCTCCACTTT. Encoded protein: CASSLRGQGGGSPLHF.

J is TRBJ1-1 and V is TRBV28, with D perhaps matching TRBD1 (6 bases). Per germline, CDR1 MDHEN and CDR2 SYDVKM. The V and J ends lost 5 bases and 0 bases respectively, with 16 bases between them. The CDR3 contains 16 residues. CDR3 bases: TGTGCCAGCAGTATTTCGGGGGGGGACATGAACACTGAAGCTTTCTTT. Translating gives CASSISGGDMNTEAFF.

This chain connects TRBV5-4 to TRBJ2-2; TRBD2 agrees at 10 bases. After removal of 0 bases from V and 2 bases from J, the junction contained 1 base not matched to a gene. This CDR3 spans 16 amino acids. CDR1 is SGHNT and CDR2 is YYREEE in the germline V gene (reference sequence). The chain's CDR3 is CASSLGTSGNTGELFF. The CDR3 nucleotides read TGTGCCAGCAGCTTGGGGACTAGCGGTAACACCGGGGAGCTGTTTTTT.

This chain links TRBV10-3 with TRBJ2-7, with 7 bases lining up with TRBD1. The CDR3 length is 13 residues. CDR1 is ENHRY, CDR2 SYGVKD, per germline. Unmatched junction bases numbered 6, after V lost 6 bases and J lost 4 bases. CDR3 protein: CAIRGQDRYEQYF. CDR3 coding DNA: TGTGCCATCAGAGGACAGGATCGGTACGAGCAGTACTTC.

V usage is TRBV5-1 and J usage is TRBJ2-7; 12 bases map to TRBD2. Losses at the gene ends were 5 bases for V and 9 bases for J; bases not matched to a gene: 18. Germline-derived CDR1 and CDR2 are SGHRS and YFSETQ. The CDR3 runs to 17 residues. The CDR3 DNA follows: TGCGCCAGCAGGGGGTGGAAAAGGACTAGCGGGGTTCGCTCGCAGTACTTC. Translating gives CASRGWKRTSGVRSQYF.

The chain couples TRBV7-9 to TRBJ1-1, with D unresolved. The CDR3 loop spans 13 amino acids. The germline gives CDR1 SEHNR, CDR2 FQNEAQ (reference sequence). V was pared by 4 bases and J by 3 bases, with 9 bases between. CDR3 in DNA: TGTGCCAGCAGCTCACAACCAGACACTGAAGCTTTCTTT. This translates into CASSSQPDTEAFF.

The V and J genes are TRBV2 and TRBJ1-5, with unresolved D. The CDR3 covers 15 residues. The V gene lost 4 bases and the J gene lost 0 bases, with 10 bases spanning the gap. Looked up from germline, CDR1 is SNHLY and CDR2 is FYNNEI. CDR3 coding DNA: TGTGCCAGCAGTGCGGACGGCTATAGCAATCAGCCCCAGCATTTT. Amino acids: CASSADGYSNQPQHF.